This T cell receptor beta chain was recovered during a study of blood T cell repertoires in COVID-19. At the level of the study: The study drew acute and convalescent COVID-19 samples from the United States, Italy and Spain.

In the authors' methods: Counts of nucleated cells, estimated from reference gene primer amplification, were obtained. Libraries were prepared by immunoSEQ multiplex PCR; TCRdb keeps only in-frame clonotypes and omits some of them. Clone size and the V and J calls come from that table; the DNA yielded D and trimming. The sample includes about 400,000 clones, 70% to 90% seen only once; the top ten take 1% to 1.5%. Sequenced material: peripheral blood. This sequence was found in a man in his forties with acute or convalescent COVID-19.

CDR3: CASSFTSGINLGEQYF. The CDR3 nucleotides are TGTGCCAGCAGCTTCACTAGCGGGATTAACCTGGGGGAGCAGTACTTC. The chain links TRBV7-9 to TRBJ2-7; 10 bases are a match to TRBD2. Germline values: CDR1 SEHNR, CDR2 FQNEAQ (reference sequence). The CDR3 runs to 16 residues. The J segment lost 7 bases and the V segment lost 3 bases, leaving 12 bases of the junction unmatched.